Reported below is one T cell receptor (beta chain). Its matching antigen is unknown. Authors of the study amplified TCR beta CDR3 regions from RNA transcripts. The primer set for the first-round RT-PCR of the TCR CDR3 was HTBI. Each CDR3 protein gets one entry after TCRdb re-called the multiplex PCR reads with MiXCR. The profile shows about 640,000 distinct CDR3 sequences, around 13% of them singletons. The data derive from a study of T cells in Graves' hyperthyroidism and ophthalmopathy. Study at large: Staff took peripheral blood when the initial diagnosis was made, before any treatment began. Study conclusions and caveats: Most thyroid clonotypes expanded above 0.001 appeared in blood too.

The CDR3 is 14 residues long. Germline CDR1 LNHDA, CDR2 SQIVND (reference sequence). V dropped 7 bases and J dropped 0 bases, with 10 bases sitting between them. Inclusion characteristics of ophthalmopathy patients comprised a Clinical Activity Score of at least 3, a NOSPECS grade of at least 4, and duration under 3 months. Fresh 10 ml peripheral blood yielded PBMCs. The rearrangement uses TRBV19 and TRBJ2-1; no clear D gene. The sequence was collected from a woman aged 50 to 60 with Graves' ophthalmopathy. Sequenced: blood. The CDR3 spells CASKTGTSYNEQFF. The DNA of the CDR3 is TGTGCCAGTAAGACGGGTACCTCCTACAATGAGCAGTTCTTC.